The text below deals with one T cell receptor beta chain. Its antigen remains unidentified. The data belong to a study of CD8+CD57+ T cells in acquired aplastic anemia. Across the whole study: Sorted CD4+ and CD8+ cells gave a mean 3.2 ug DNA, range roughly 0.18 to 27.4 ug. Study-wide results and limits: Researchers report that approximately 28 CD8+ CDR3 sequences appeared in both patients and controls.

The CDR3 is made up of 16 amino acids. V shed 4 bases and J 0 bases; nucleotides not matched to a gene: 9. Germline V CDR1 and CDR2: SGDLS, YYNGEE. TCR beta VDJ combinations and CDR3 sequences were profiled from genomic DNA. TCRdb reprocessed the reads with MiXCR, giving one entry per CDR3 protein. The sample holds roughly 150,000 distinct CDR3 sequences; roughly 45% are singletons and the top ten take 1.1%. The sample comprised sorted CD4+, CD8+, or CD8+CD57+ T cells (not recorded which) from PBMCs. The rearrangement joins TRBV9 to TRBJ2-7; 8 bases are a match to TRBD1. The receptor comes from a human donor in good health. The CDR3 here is CASSPAEQGVSYEQYF. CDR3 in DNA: TGTGCCAGCAGCCCAGCCGAACAGGGGGTCTCCTACGAGCAGTACTTC.